This T cell receptor (beta chain) was retrieved from a study of cytomegalovirus exposure and HLA in healthy donors. PCR employed 60 Vbeta and 13 Jbeta primers. Libraries were prepared by immunoSEQ multiplex PCR; TCRdb keeps only in-frame clonotypes and omits some of them. The sample lists 130,000 to 150,000 clones, 60% to 85% occurring once. What was sequenced was PBMCs. The sequence derives from a man between 40 and 49 years old in good health and CMV-seropositive.

In DNA form, the CDR3 reads TGCGCCAGCAGACAGGGGCCTGTAAGCAATCAGCCCCAGCATTTT. Translation: CASRQGPVSNQPQHF. This chain links TRBV5-1 with TRBJ1-5; TRBD1 matches at 7 bases. The CDR3 extends over 15 amino acids. V lost 5 bases and J lost 1; bases outside the gene matches: 6. Germline CDR1 and CDR2: SGHRS and YFSETQ.